Each of the 25 T cell receptor beta chains below was sequenced from the same sample in a study of blood T cell repertoires in COVID-19. Only in-frame clones appear in the TCRdb table, and some are missing; sequencing was by immunoSEQ multiplex PCR. The table includes fewer than 300,000 clones, about 86% detected once. Sequencing was performed on peripheral blood. The source of these receptors is a person aged 65 to 85 with COVID-19, enrolled during active disease.

The rearrangement uses TRBV9 and TRBJ2-2; the D is unclear. Trimming took off 3 bases at V and 9 bases at J, with 18 bases between the two ends. The CDR3 runs to 15 residues. The germline V gene encodes CDR1 SGDLS and CDR2 YYNGEE. In nucleotides, the CDR3 is TGTGCCAGCAGCGCATCAACAAACCTCCCCCGGGAGCTGTTTTTT. Residues: CASSASTNLPRELFF.

This rearrangement joins TRBV28 to TRBJ1-1, with D hard to call. Trimming removed 7 bases from V and 5 bases from J, with 17 bases in between. This CDR3 has 14 amino acids. Germline V gene lookup returns CDR1 MDHEN and CDR2 SYDVKM. This CDR3 reads CASIKPERGTEAFF. CDR3 coding DNA: TGTGCCAGCATCAAACCCGAGCGAGGGACTGAAGCTTTCTTT. Complete variable domain (other parts from reference TRBV28 and TRBJ1-1): DVKVTQSSRYLVKRTGEKVFLECVQDMDHENMFWYRQDPGLGLRLIYFSYDVKMKEKGDIPEGYSVSREKKERFSLILESASTNQTSMYLCASIKPERGTEAFFGQGTRLTVV.

This CDR3 is CASSLFQGSHPTNEKLFF. The DNA of the CDR3 is TGTGCCAGCAGCTTATTCCAGGGGTCCCACCCAACTAATGAAAAACTGTTTTTT. V usage is TRBV7-9 and J usage is TRBJ1-4; D might be TRBD1 (6 bases). The CDR3 sequence is 18 residues long. Trimming removed 2 bases at V and 0 bases at J, with 16 bases between. Germline loops: CDR1 SEHNR, CDR2 FQNEAQ (reference sequence).

This clone was counted once. The genes are TRBV28 and TRBJ2-7, with unresolved D. Germline CDR1 and CDR2: MDHEN and SYDVKM. V was trimmed by 2 bases and J by 6 bases, leaving 14 bases between them. The CDR3 runs to 14 residues. This chain's CDR3 is CASSLQAPRPEQYF. Written as DNA, the CDR3 is TGTGCCAGCAGTTTACAGGCCCCCCGACCCGAGCAGTACTTC.

The chain couples TRBV1 to TRBJ2-5; the table's TRBD2 call for D was not verified on the DNA. TRBV1 is flagged as a pseudogene. The CDR3 totals 15 residues. The CDR3, as DNA: TGCACCAGCAGCCAAGGGGTAACCGAGCGAGAGACCCAGTACTTC. It encodes CTSSQGVTERETQYF.

The rearrangement links TRBV6-5 to TRBJ1-6, with D possibly TRBD1 on 6 matching bases. V was cut by 0 bases and J by 10 bases, with 10 bases left in between. The CDR3 contains 14 residues. Germline lookup yields CDR1 MNHEY and CDR2 SVGAGI. The CDR3 protein is CASSYSPGESPLHF. The CDR3 DNA reads TGTGCCAGCAGTTACTCGCCAGGGGAATCACCCCTCCACTTT.

V is TRBV6-2 or TRBV6-3 and J is TRBJ2-5; 10 nucleotides match TRBD2. The germline CDR1 and CDR2 sequences are MNHEY and SVGEGT. J gave up 5 bases and V 4 bases, and 19 bases lay outside the gene matches. The CDR3 covers 19 residues. CDR3: CASSWILTTGLAKGETQYF. The CDR3 nucleotides are TGTGCCAGCAGTTGGATACTAACGACGGGACTAGCGAAGGGGGAGACCCAGTACTTC.

This sequence joins TRBV18 and TRBJ1-2; D possibly corresponds to TRBD1 (6 bases). This CDR3 has 14 amino acids. V lost 3 bases and J 8 bases, leaving 16 bases between the germline ends. The germline V gene has CDR1 KGHSH and CDR2 LQKENI. The DNA for the CDR3 is TGTGCCAGCTCACCCCCCCAACAGGGCGGGGGCTACACCTTC. It codes for CASSPPQQGGGYTF.

This clone was observed once. The chain carries TRBV3-1 (or the pseudogene TRBV3-2) and TRBJ1-1; D is perhaps TRBD1 (6 bases). Germline V lookup: CDR1 LGHDT, CDR2 YNNKEL (reference sequence). This CDR3 has 13 residues. With 2 bases removed from V and 4 bases from J, the gap between germline ends came to 8 bases. Here the CDR3 reads CASSQIRGTEAFF. CDR3 nucleotide sequence: TGTGCCAGCAGCCAAATCAGGGGCACTGAAGCTTTCTTT.

The count of this clone is one. The chain carries TRBV6-5 and TRBJ2-3, with 12 bases fitting TRBD2. The germline V gene encodes CDR1 MNHEY and CDR2 SVGAGI. This CDR3 contains 15 residues. After removal of 7 bases from V and 6 bases from J, the junction contained 8 bases not matched to a gene. Here the CDR3 reads CASIQGTSGRDTQYF. The CDR3 nucleotides are TGTGCCAGCATTCAAGGGACTAGCGGGCGGGATACGCAGTATTTT.

In DNA form, the CDR3 reads TGTGCCAGTAGTATGCAGGGGGTTGATCAGCCCCAGCATTTT. Protein product: CASSMQGVDQPQHF. This sequence joins TRBV19 and TRBJ1-5; 7 positions agree with TRBD1. Germline lookup yields CDR1 LNHDA and CDR2 SQIVND (reference sequence). The CDR3 is 14 residues long. The trim removed 3 bases at V and 5 bases at J, leaving 4 bases unmatched.

The chain is built from TRBV11-1 and TRBJ2-5; D may be TRBD2 (6 bases). The V end lost 5 bases, the J end lost 2 bases, and 18 bases lay between the germline ends. CDR1 SGHAT and CDR2 FQDESV come from the germline V gene (reference sequence). CDR3 length: 16 residues. In DNA form, the CDR3 reads TGTGCCAGCAGCGCTCGGGACTTCCAAGGGCAAGAGACCCAGTACTTC. Protein: CASSARDFQGQETQYF.

The chain employs TRBV28 and TRBJ2-7; 7 bases are a match to TRBD1. Germline trimming cut 6 bases from V and 2 bases from J; bases unmatched to any gene: 7. Germline CDR1 and CDR2: MDHEN and SYDVKM. The CDR3 contains 14 residues. In DNA, the CDR3 is TGTGCCAGCAGGGCCGGGACAGAAGCCTACGAGCAGTACTTC. Its translation is CASRAGTEAYEQYF.

This clone has a handful of counts. The chain carries TRBV7-9 and TRBJ1-3, with 10 bases identical to TRBD1. Germline CDR1 and CDR2: SEHNR and FQNEAQ (reference sequence). With 6 bases clipped from V and 8 bases from J, the junction kept 10 bases outside the gene matches. The CDR3 has 15 amino acids. In nucleotides, the CDR3 is TGTGCCAGCAGGAGCCGGGACAGGGGAGGTGACACCATATATTTT. It encodes CASRSRDRGGDTIYF.

This rearrangement joins TRBV11-2 to TRBJ2-1; 7 nucleotides line up with TRBD2. The V and J ends lost 5 bases and 4 bases, in that order; junction bases with no gene match: 8. Looked up from germline, CDR1 is SGHAT and CDR2 is FQNNGV. The CDR3 spans 15 residues. The CDR3 coding sequence is TGTGCCAGCAGCCTCCTGGCGGGGGTTTACAATGAGCAGTTCTTC. The encoded protein is CASSLLAGVYNEQFF.

V is TRBV28 and J is TRBJ1-1, with 9 bases fitting TRBD1. J lost 2 bases, V lost 4 bases, and 8 bases had no gene match. The CDR3 consists of 16 residues. Germline CDR1 MDHEN, CDR2 SYDVKM. This CDR3 reads CASSSPQTGGNTEAFF. CDR3 nucleotide sequence: TGTGCCAGCAGTTCGCCACAGACAGGGGGAAACACTGAAGCTTTCTTT.

The chain has TRBV6-5 and TRBJ2-3, with D possibly TRBD2 on 6 matching bases. The CDR3 extends over 16 amino acids. Deletions cut 0 bases from V and 6 bases from J, with 16 bases between. Looked up from germline, CDR1 is MNHEY and CDR2 is SVGAGI. The CDR3 sequence is CASSYSPSSRGDTQYF. The CDR3 DNA sequence: TGTGCCAGCAGTTACTCTCCCTCGAGTCGGGGGGATACGCAGTATTTT.

This rearrangement joins TRBV6-2 or TRBV6-3 to TRBJ1-2; possible D gene TRBD1, 6 bases. This CDR3 comprises 14 residues. Germline values: CDR1 MNHEY, CDR2 SVGEGT. Trimming shortened V by 3 bases and J by 1 base, and 9 bases separated the two germline ends. CDR3 bases: TGTGCCAGCAGTTATGCAGGGGATAACTATGGCTACACCTTC. Its protein product is CASSYAGDNYGYTF.

The rearrangement joins TRBV14 to TRBJ1-3; D is undetermined. The CDR3 loop spans 13 amino acids. Germline loops: CDR1 SGHDN, CDR2 FVKESK. V dropped 4 bases and J dropped 4 bases, with 8 bases sitting between them. The CDR3: CASSPNRGNTIYF. The CDR3 nucleotides read TGTGCCAGCAGCCCCAACCGGGGAAACACCATATATTTT.

CDR3 amino acids: CASSQDGTTSSPLHF. Written as DNA, the CDR3 is TGCGCCAGCAGCCAAGATGGGACTACAAGTTCACCCCTCCACTTT. This chain joins TRBV4-3 and TRBJ1-6, with D possibly matching TRBD1 (5 bases). The V end was cut by 0 bases, the J end by 9 bases, with 12 bases between. The CDR3 sequence is 15 residues long. From germline, CDR1 is LGHNA and CDR2 YSLEER.

The chain uses TRBV5-5 and TRBJ1-6; possibly TRBD1 for D (6 bases). Looked up from germline, CDR1 is SGHKS and CDR2 is YYEKEE (reference sequence). V dropped 0 bases and J dropped 9 bases, with 10 bases sitting between them. The CDR3 is 14 amino acids. As DNA, the CDR3 is TGTGCCAGCAGCTTGGGAGACAGGTTTTCACCCCTCCACTTT. The encoded protein is CASSLGDRFSPLHF.

The chain uses TRBV4-3 and TRBJ1-2; 7 bases map to TRBD1. V dropped 0 bases and J dropped 3; count of bases not matched to a gene: 4. The CDR3 runs to 15 residues. Germline CDR1 is LGHNA and CDR2 is YSLEER. Here the CDR3 DNA reads TGCGCCAGCAGCCAAGATTCCCAGGGGGACTATGGCTACACCTTC. Encoded protein: CASSQDSQGDYGYTF.

This chain joins TRBV10-3 and TRBJ1-6; TRBD1 matches at 8 bases. The ends lost 6 bases at V and 8 bases at J; junction bases unmatched: 6. Germline V gene sequence: CDR1 ENHRY, CDR2 SYGVKD. This CDR3 is built from 14 residues. The chain's CDR3 is CAIRKTGVDSPLHF. CDR3 in DNA: TGTGCCATCAGGAAGACAGGGGTGGATTCACCCCTCCACTTT.

The chain joins TRBV28 to TRBJ1-5; tentative D call: TRBD1 (6 bases). This CDR3 is 15 amino acids long. Germline lookup yields CDR1 MDHEN and CDR2 SYDVKM. V was trimmed by 8 bases and J by 4 bases, leaving 18 bases between them. The CDR3 here is CASQMPGARNQPQHF. The CDR3 nucleotides read TGTGCCAGCCAAATGCCAGGGGCGAGAAATCAGCCCCAGCATTTT.

The gene calls are TRBV5-1 and TRBJ2-2, with a possible D match to TRBD2 (6 bases). Trimming stripped 2 bases from V and 3 bases from J, with 8 bases between. The CDR3 extends over 14 amino acids. Germline CDR1 reads SGHRS; CDR2 reads YFSETQ. The CDR3 region is CASSFTGDTGELFF. DNA of the CDR3: TGCGCCAGCAGCTTTACGGGAGACACCGGGGAGCTGTTTTTT.